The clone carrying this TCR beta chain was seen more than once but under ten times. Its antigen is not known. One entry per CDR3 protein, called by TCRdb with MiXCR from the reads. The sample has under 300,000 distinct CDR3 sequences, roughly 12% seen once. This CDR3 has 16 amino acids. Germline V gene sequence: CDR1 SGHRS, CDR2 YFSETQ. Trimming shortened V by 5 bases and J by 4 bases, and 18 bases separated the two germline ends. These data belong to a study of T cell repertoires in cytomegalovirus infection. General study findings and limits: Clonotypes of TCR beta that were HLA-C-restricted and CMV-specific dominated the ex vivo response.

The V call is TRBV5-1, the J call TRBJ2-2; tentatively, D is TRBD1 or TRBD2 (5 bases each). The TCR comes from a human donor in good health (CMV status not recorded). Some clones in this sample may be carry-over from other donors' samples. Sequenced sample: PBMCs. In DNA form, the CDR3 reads TGCGCCAGCAGGAGATTGGGGCAGGGAGCCACCGGGGAGCTGTTTTTT. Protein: CASRRLGQGATGELFF.